This T cell receptor (beta chain) was sequenced for a study of molecular identifiers for immune sequencing clone quantification. Study overall: Replicates partitioned RNA from about 20,000 or 100,000 naive CD8 cells into five parts, sequencing four. Study-wide results and limits: In a background of 900,000 to 1,000,000 naive cells, spiked Jurkat TCR RNA from one cell was reportedly detectable. Under 1% of molecules in naive cells, but over 99% of effector molecules, belonged to clones above 20 RNA copies.

This clonotype was seen only a few times. Its specificity is not known. Previously reported methods and listed TCR primers produced the bulk TCR libraries. TCRdb used MiXCR to reprocess the PCR reads, holding one entry per CDR3 protein. This sample yields about 100,000 distinct CDR3 sequences, of which roughly a third are seen a single time; around 3.9% belongs to the top ten. Trimming took off 5 bases at V and 6 bases at J, with 20 bases between the two ends. Germline V gives CDR1 LGHNA, CDR2 YSLEER. The CDR3 spans 15 residues. Sequences were obtained from naive CD8+ T cells from blood, with Jurkat cell RNA spiked in. Subset specified: FACS-sorted CD8+CD4-CCR7+CD45RA+ naive T cells. This clonotype originated in a human donor in good health. Some libraries in this study had Jurkat cell RNA spiked in. This chain joins TRBV4-3 and TRBJ2-7; D is unresolved. The CDR3 nucleotides are TGCGCCAGCAGCTCCGACATCACGGGTGTCCGCGAGCAGTACTTC. This sequence encodes CASSSDITGVREQYF.